A single sample is the source of the 5 T cell receptor beta chains below, sequenced in a study of blood T cell repertoires in COVID-19 (dated by TCRdb to about 2020). Library preparation was by the immunoSEQ multiplex PCR assay. TCRdb holds this immuneACCESS table with in-frame rearrangements only. Some clones are missing; in checked studies, unresolved V genes explain under half, and the rest has no known cause. Here the sample has around 23,000 clones; about 70% occur a single time. The biggest ten clones account for over 6.5% of the sample. Sample: peripheral blood. These receptors originate from a man aged 45-65 years with COVID-19, enrolled during active disease.

The chain links TRBV5-1 to TRBJ2-5; D may be TRBD1 (6 bases). Per the germline V gene, CDR1 is SGHRS and CDR2 is YFSETQ. The CDR3 spans 16 residues. V was trimmed by 4 bases and J by 1 base, leaving 17 bases between them. The CDR3 sequence: CASSLQGTPRQETQYF. As DNA, the CDR3 is TGCGCCAGCAGCCTGCAAGGGACACCTCGCCAAGAGACCCAGTACTTC.

This clone showed up just a few times. In nucleotides, the CDR3 is TGTGCCAGCAGTGAACCCAGGGGTCTGGATACGCAGTATTTT. This sequence encodes CASSEPRGLDTQYF. V usage is TRBV2 and J usage is TRBJ2-3, with a tentative D call TRBD1 (6 bases). With 2 bases removed from V and 6 bases from J, the gap between germline ends came to 12 bases. The CDR3 sequence is 14 residues long. Germline CDR1 is SNHLY and CDR2 is FYNNEI.

The chain employs TRBV6-1 and TRBJ1-2; D unresolved. The CDR3 consists of 15 residues. From germline, CDR1 is MNHNS and CDR2 SASEGT. Trimming removed 3 bases at V and 5 bases at J, with 16 bases between. The CDR3 region is CASSDTGLNFYGYTF. CDR3 nucleotide sequence: TGTGCCAGCAGTGACACGGGTTTAAACTTTTATGGCTACACCTTC.

This rearrangement joins TRBV29-1 to TRBJ2-2; the match to TRBD2 covers 8 bases. The germline V gene encodes CDR1 SQVTM and CDR2 ANQGSEA. Germline trimming cut 3 bases from V and 2 bases from J; bases unmatched to any gene: 8. CDR3 size: 16 residues. The CDR3 sequence is CSVDGLAGFNTGELFF. CDR3 DNA sequence: TGCAGCGTTGACGGTCTAGCGGGCTTTAACACCGGGGAGCTGTTTTTT.

This clone was found a few times. The gene calls are TRBV29-1 and TRBJ2-1, with a tentative D call TRBD2 (6 bases). The CDR3 has 13 residues. V gave up 3 bases and J gave up 10 bases, with 16 bases separating them. CDR1 and CDR2 from the germline V gene are SQVTM and ANQGSEA. CDR3 amino acids: CSVDEAGLGEQFF. CDR3 in DNA: TGCAGCGTTGATGAGGCGGGGCTCGGAGAGCAGTTCTTC.